Presented here are 11 T cell receptor beta chains from one specimen sequenced in a study of Graves' ophthalmopathy and Graves' hyperthyroidism. The sequenced template was RNA, covering the TCR beta CDR3 region. First-round RT-PCR relied on HTBI primers, and a second-round multiplex PCR came next. One entry per CDR3 protein results from TCRdb running MiXCR on the multiplex PCR reads. The sample carries about 740,000 distinct CDR3 sequences, roughly 41% recorded once. Specimen: peripheral blood. The receptor set was obtained from an adult man with Graves' ophthalmopathy.

The V gene is TRBV19, the J gene TRBJ1-5; D not certain. The CDR3 is made up of 16 amino acids. In germline, CDR1 is LNHDA, CDR2 SQIVND (reference sequence). Trimming pared 5 bases from V and 1 base from J, leaving 15 bases between. DNA of the CDR3: TGTGCCAGTAGTGATCAAGGACCGGAAAGCAATCAGCCCCAGCATTTT. It specifies CASSDQGPESNQPQHF.

The chain combines TRBV5-1 with TRBJ2-3, with no clear D. Trimming took 4 bases from V and 1 from J, leaving 13 bases between them. Germline CDR1 is SGHRS and CDR2 is YFSETQ. The CDR3 is 15 amino acids. The CDR3 DNA reads as TGCGCCAGCAGCCTGGGGTCGTACGGCACAGATACGCAGTATTTT. It codes for CASSLGSYGTDTQYF. The full variable domain, completed using reference TRBV5-1 and TRBJ2-3, is KAGVTQTPRYLIKTRGQQVTLSCSPISGHRSVSWYQQTPGQGLQFLFEYFSETQRNKGNFPGRFSGRQFSNSRSEMNVSTLELGDSALYLCASSLGSYGTDTQYFGPGTRLTVL.

Regarding this clonotype: This could be a read error, since a much larger clone is one nucleotide away. CDR3 protein: CSAQAGGNQPQHF. In nucleotides, the CDR3 is TGCAGTGCTCAAGCAGGGGGCAATCAGCCCCAGCATTTT. This chain joins TRBV20-1 and TRBJ1-5; maybe TRBD1 (6 bases). Germline CDR1 is DFQATT and CDR2 is SNEGSKA (reference sequence). The CDR3 is 13 residues long. V dropped 5 bases and J dropped 2 bases, with 10 bases sitting between them.

In the case of this clonotype: It may be a read error: a sequence one base away is much more abundant. The chain uses TRBV5-4 and TRBJ1-2; the D gene is possibly TRBD1 (5 bases). The germline CDR1 and CDR2 sequences are SGHNT and YYREEE (reference sequence). The CDR3 is 14 amino acids. In DNA, the CDR3 is TGTGCCAGCAGCCGGGACTCTTCCAACTATGGCCACACCTTC. It translates to CASSRDSSNYGHTF.

This clonotype showed up just a few times. The chain recombines TRBV5-6 with TRBJ1-1; possibly TRBD1 for D (5 bases). The CDR3 runs 12 residues. The V gene's germline CDR1 is SGHDT and CDR2 YYEEEE. The V end lost 1 base, the J end lost 10 bases, and 11 bases lay between the germline ends. CDR3 in amino acids: CASSLYAGRAFF. In DNA form, the CDR3 reads TGTGCCAGCAGCTTGTACGCAGGGCGAGCTTTCTTT.

This chain joins TRBV2 and TRBJ1-1, with D perhaps TRBD1 (5 bases). Germline CDR1 is SNHLY and CDR2 is FYNNEI. Trimming removed 8 bases from V and 4 bases from J, with 14 bases in between. The length of the CDR3 is 13 residues. Written as DNA, the CDR3 is TGTGCCAGCTTAACGAGGGGTGGCACTGAAGCTTTCTTT. Amino acids: CASLTRGGTEAFF.

This clonotype appeared many times. J is TRBJ1-1 and V is TRBV15; a weak D match, TRBD1 (5 bases). This CDR3 contains 16 residues. CDR1 is LNHNV, CDR2 YYDKDF, per germline (reference sequence). The V end was cut by 0 bases, the J end by 5 bases, with 16 bases between. The CDR3 bases are TGTGCCACCAGCAGAGATTTGGCAAACAAGGGGACTGAAGCTTTCTTT. Protein sequence: CATSRDLANKGTEAFF.

Turning to this clonotype: A read error may explain this, as a much larger clone is one base away. The rearrangement links TRBV10-1 to TRBJ1-1; TRBD1 might be the D (6 bases). The germline V gene encodes CDR1 WNHNN and CDR2 SYGVQD (reference sequence). CDR3 length: 13 residues. CDR3 nucleotide sequence: TGCGCCGGCAGCCCACGAAGGGGGTTAGTAGCTTTCTTT. Encoded protein: CAGSPRRGLVAFF.

The chain carries TRBV24-1 and TRBJ1-2; 7 nucleotides agree with TRBD1. The length of the CDR3 is 17 residues. In germline, CDR1 is KGHDR, CDR2 SFDVKD. The trim removed 5 bases at V and 3 bases at J, leaving 14 bases unmatched. The CDR3 DNA reads as TGTGCCACCAGTGGTAAACTTCGGACAGGCGGCTACTATGGCTACACCTTC. Protein product: CATSGKLRTGGYYGYTF.

V usage is TRBV6-2 or TRBV6-3 and J usage is TRBJ2-5; 7 bases are shared with TRBD2. This CDR3 has 14 amino acids. V gave up 6 bases and J gave up 4 bases; unmatched junction bases: 8. CDR1 is MNHEY, CDR2 SVGEGT, per germline. CDR3 loop: CASSSASGRETQYF. In DNA form, the CDR3 reads TGTGCCAGCAGCTCCGCTAGCGGTCGAGAGACCCAGTACTTC.

The genes are TRBV20-1 and TRBJ1-2; the D is unclear. V lost 4 bases and J lost 6, with 15 bases in between. The CDR3 covers 13 residues. The germline gives CDR1 DFQATT, CDR2 SNEGSKA (reference sequence). The CDR3 DNA reads TGCAGTGCTACGGACGGCTCATACGATGGCTACACCTTC. Translated, it gives CSATDGSYDGYTF.